The 18 T cell receptor beta chains reported below all come from one sample, sequenced in a study of regulatory T cells in long-lasting Graves disease. The time point here: persistent/refractory GD, antithyroid drugs over 5 years with positive TRAb. Preparation of the TCR library used RNA extracted from PBMCs. For TCR beta, libraries came from iRepertoire HTBI primers and Arm-PCR of CDR3 regions. From the multiplex PCR reads, TCRdb called clonotypes with MiXCR, one entry per CDR3 protein. The table has 700,000 or so distinct CDR3 sequences, around 30% seen once; the top ten hold roughly 40%. The starting material was peripheral blood mononuclear cells (PBMCs), obtained when the disease was refractory, from a patient treated with antithyroid drugs. The receptor set was obtained from a female donor with Graves disease.

This clonotype was observed a few times. The genes are TRBV12-3 or TRBV12-4 and TRBJ1-5; 9 nucleotides align to TRBD1. The CDR3 loop spans 16 amino acids. V was clipped by 6 bases and J by 2 bases; unmatched bases: 8. As DNA, the CDR3 is TGTGCCAGCAGCCGTCTGGACAGGGGTGGCAATCAGCCCCAGCATTTT. It yields the protein CASSRLDRGGNQPQHF.

In the case of this clonotype: One end of the junction fails to match germline, which may point to a read error. The V gene is TRBV9, the J gene TRBJ1-2; D is uncertain. CDR1 and CDR2 (germline): SGDLS, YYNGEE. This CDR3 has 14 amino acids. The CDR3 coding sequence is TGTGCCAGCAGCGTAGCTGCAGTGAGCTATGCCTACACCTTC. It is translated as CASSVAAVSYAYTF. Supplemented by reference TRBV9 and TRBJ1-2, the full variable domain reads DSGVTQTPKHLITATGQRVTLRCSPRSGDLSVYWYQQSLDQGLQFLIQYYNGEERAKGNILERFSAQQFPDLHSELNLSSLELGDSALYFCASSVAAVSYAYTFGSGTRLTVV.

This clonotype has more than one count but fewer than ten. The J gene is TRBJ2-3, the V gene TRBV12-3 or TRBV12-4; no clear D gene. This CDR3 contains 15 residues. Deletions cut 6 bases from V and 2 bases from J, with 15 bases between. CDR3 sequence (DNA): TGTGCCAGCAGACACAAGACCATTCACACAGATACGCAGTATTTT. Translated: CASRHKTIHTDTQYF.

The chain is built from TRBV18 and TRBJ1-4; TRBD1 is a possible D gene (5 bases). V gave up 5 bases and J gave up 2 bases, with 15 bases separating them. The CDR3 has 16 amino acids. CDR1 and CDR2 from the germline V gene are KGHSH and LQKENI. CDR3 DNA sequence: TGTGCCAGCTCATCTCCCAGCGGGACGACTAATGAAAAACTGTTTTTT. The encoded protein is CASSSPSGTTNEKLFF.

The chain employs TRBV5-1 and TRBJ2-7; D is unclear. There are 13 residues in the CDR3. The germline V gene encodes CDR1 SGHRS and CDR2 YFSETQ. Between the trimmed V and J ends, which lost 0 bases and 7 bases, there was a span of 11 bases. CDR3 amino acids: CASSLGRGLEQYF. The DNA for the CDR3 is TGCGCCAGCAGCTTGGGGCGAGGTCTGGAGCAGTACTTC.

The sample holds a few counts of this clonotype. The chain carries TRBV12-3 or TRBV12-4 and TRBJ1-2; 8 positions match TRBD1. CDR3 size: 16 residues. The J segment lost 6 bases and the V segment lost 0 bases, leaving 9 bases of the junction unmatched. Written as DNA, the CDR3 is TGTGCCAGCAGTTTAGCGCTACGCAGGGGGCTGGATGGCTACACCTTC. Amino acids: CASSLALRRGLDGYTF.

The chain joins TRBV3-1 to TRBJ2-5; the D gene is possibly TRBD2 (5 bases). The germline V and J ends were trimmed by 1 base and 1 base, with 13 bases remaining between them. The CDR3 is made up of 16 amino acids. Germline lookup yields CDR1 LGHDT and CDR2 YNNKEL (reference sequence). CDR3 bases: TGTGCCAGCAGCCAAGCCGAGACTACCCCCCAAGAGACCCAGTACTTC. Translating it yields CASSQAETTPQETQYF.

There are many counts of this clonotype. The chain carries TRBV28 and TRBJ2-7; 9 nucleotides align to TRBD1. The CDR3 extends over 15 amino acids. J lost 3 bases, V lost 4 bases, and 7 bases had no gene match. In germline, CDR1 is MDHEN, CDR2 SYDVKM. The CDR3 sequence is CASSSPDRGFYEQYF. CDR3 sequence (DNA): TGTGCCAGCAGTTCACCTGACAGGGGGTTCTACGAGCAGTACTTC.

The CDR3 DNA reads as TGTGCCAGCAGCCCAGGGGAGCTCTATGGCTACACCTTC. It encodes CASSPGELYGYTF. The V gene is TRBV5-5, the J gene TRBJ1-2, with TRBD1 as a possible D gene (6 bases). The CDR3 spans 13 residues. Germline CDR1 and CDR2: SGHKS and YYEKEE (reference sequence). V lost 4 bases to trimming and J lost 4 bases, with 11 bases between them.

The sample holds many counts of this clonotype. The rearrangement joins TRBV6-1 to TRBJ2-7; tentative D call: TRBD1 (6 bases). V was shortened by 2 bases and J by 0 bases, with 14 bases between the two germline ends. This CDR3 spans 16 amino acids. Germline-derived CDR1 and CDR2 are MNHNS and SASEGT. Here the CDR3 reads CASSELAQGLSYEQYF. The CDR3 nucleotides read TGTGCCAGCAGTGAATTGGCTCAGGGGCTCTCCTACGAGCAGTACTTC.

This clonotype was counted a few times. The chain combines TRBV6-1 with TRBJ2-7; perhaps TRBD1 as D (5 bases). Looked up from germline, CDR1 is MNHNS and CDR2 is SASEGT. V was cut by 8 bases and J by 1 base, with 9 bases left in between. This CDR3 has 12 amino acids. In nucleotides, the CDR3 is TGTGCCAGCTTAGACAGATCCTACGAGCAGTACTTC. Translated: CASLDRSYEQYF.

This clonotype was seen ten or more times. The chain employs TRBV6-1 and TRBJ1-1, with unresolved D. V lost 6 bases and J lost 2, with 7 bases in between. This CDR3 comprises 12 residues. Germline CDR1 and CDR2: MNHNS and SASEGT. CDR3 protein: CASRDPNTEAFF. The CDR3 nucleotides read TGTGCCAGCAGGGACCCCAACACTGAAGCTTTCTTT.

This clonotype was found many times. The chain is built from TRBV28 and TRBJ1-4, with TRBD1 as a possible D gene (5 bases). The V gene lost 8 bases and the J gene lost 4 bases, with 14 bases spanning the gap. The CDR3 contains 14 residues. CDR1 and CDR2 from the germline V gene are MDHEN and SYDVKM. CDR3 nucleotide sequence: TGTGCCAGCTCGTCTCAGGGCGGTAATGAAAAACTGTTTTTT. Translating it yields CASSSQGGNEKLFF.

The J gene is TRBJ1-1, the V gene TRBV15, with TRBD1 as a possible D gene (5 bases). V was trimmed by 3 bases and J by 1 base, leaving 18 bases between them. This CDR3 spans 17 amino acids. The germline gives CDR1 LNHNV, CDR2 YYDKDF (reference sequence). DNA of the CDR3: TGTGCCACCAGCAGGGGAGGTTTAGAGGGGCGGAACACTGAAGCTTTCTTT. It codes for CATSRGGLEGRNTEAFF.

This clonotype was seen a handful of times. The rearrangement uses TRBV6-2 or TRBV6-3 and TRBJ1-1, with a weak D call TRBD1 (6 bases). Germline CDR1 reads MNHEY; CDR2 reads SVGEGT. CDR3 length equals 13 residues. The germline V and J ends were trimmed by 8 bases and 5 bases, with 15 bases remaining between them. The CDR3, as DNA: TGTGCCAGCTTGCGGGGGAGGGGGACTGAAGCTTTCTTT. Amino acids: CASLRGRGTEAFF.

This rearrangement joins TRBV20-1 to TRBJ1-1; D unclear. The V and J ends lost 6 bases and 4 bases respectively, with 12 bases between them. This CDR3 has 12 amino acids. Germline V lookup: CDR1 DFQATT, CDR2 SNEGSKA (reference sequence). Here the CDR3 reads CSAYLGVTEAFF. CDR3 nucleotide sequence: TGCAGTGCCTACCTAGGTGTCACTGAAGCTTTCTTT.

The rearrangement uses TRBV18 and TRBJ2-5; D is unresolved. The CDR3 has 12 residues. The germline gives CDR1 KGHSH, CDR2 LQKENI. V was shortened by 6 bases and J by 3 bases, with 8 bases between the two germline ends. The CDR3 reads CASSPAKETQYF. The CDR3 coding sequence is TGTGCCAGCTCGCCGGCTAAAGAGACCCAGTACTTC.

This clonotype was seen a handful of times. The chain carries TRBV20-1 and TRBJ2-7; no reliable D call. Trimming took off 7 bases at V and 2 bases at J, with 9 bases between the two ends. Germline CDR1 and CDR2: DFQATT and SNEGSKA (reference sequence). This CDR3 spans 11 amino acids. CDR3 bases: TGCAGTGTACTGGAGACCTACGAGCAGTACTTC. Amino acids: CSVLETYEQYF.